Below are 3 T cell receptor beta chains sequenced from a single sample in a study of T cell responses to AZD1222 COVID-19 vaccine. Only in-frame clones appear in the TCRdb table, and some are missing; sequencing was by immunoSEQ multiplex PCR. The data contain some 80,000 clones, around 85% of them singletons. This specimen consisted of peripheral blood, obtained on day 0 of AZD1222 vaccination. Receptors were obtained from an adult in good health.

The rearrangement joins TRBV28 to TRBJ2-2; 14 nucleotides match TRBD2. J was trimmed by 5 bases and V by 7 bases; bases with no gene match: 15. Germline CDR1 reads MDHEN; CDR2 reads SYDVKM. CDR3 length: 19 residues. The CDR3 spells CASTFDSGLAGGGTGELFF. In DNA, the CDR3 is TGTGCCAGCACCTTCGACAGTGGACTAGCGGGAGGTGGAACCGGGGAGCTGTTTTTT.

This chain joins TRBV24-1 and TRBJ1-2; D is uncertain. Per germline, CDR1 KGHDR and CDR2 SFDVKD. V was clipped by 1 base and J by 0 bases, with 2 bases between them. This CDR3 comprises 13 residues. CDR3 DNA sequence: TGTGCCACCAGTGATTTCCCTAACTATGGCTACACCTTC. Translated: CATSDFPNYGYTF.

V gene TRBV5-1 combines with J gene TRBJ2-7, with 10 bases lining up with TRBD1. The CDR3 has 16 residues. Germline loops: CDR1 SGHRS, CDR2 YFSETQ. Trimming took 1 base from V and 5 from J; bases not matched to a gene: 9. CDR3 in DNA: TGCGCCAGCAGCTTGCCCGGGGGGACAGGGGCGAACGAGCAGTACTTC. Its translation is CASSLPGGTGANEQYF.